Reported below is one T cell receptor beta chain. This clonotype was detected ten times or more. The antigen it recognizes is unknown. Nothing much larger sits one base from this clone, and base qualities are not available. The sample originates from a study of neurological immune-mediated disorders (dated by TCRdb to between 2018 and 2021). Regarding the study in general: Of the 35 or so multiple sclerosis patients, about 30 had relapsing-remitting MS and 3 had secondary progressive MS. Of the approximately 65 subjects in the cohort, around 15 were HAM/TSP patients, about 34 were multiple sclerosis patients, and 20 were healthy controls. Peripheral blood TCR-beta repertoires from HTLV-I-associated myelopathy (HAM/TSP) patients, multiple sclerosis patients and healthy controls were compared by UMI-based sequencing. Alongside PBMC samples, the set of some 98 TCR-beta libraries contained longitudinal samples, technical triplicates, and paired CD4+ and CD8+ T-cell subsets that had been sorted.

Overall study outcomes, separate from this receptor: In phylogenetic analysis, the repertoires of 18 of 34 MS patients grouped into a cluster of related CDR3 sequences, which suggests a possible signature at the repertoire level. TCR clonal expansion was greatest in HAM/TSP patients and smallest in MS patients, who ranked below even healthy controls. No identical CDR3 amino acid sequences were shared among expanded clones across subjects, suggesting private TCR-beta repertoires in all groups. The MS cluster showed no association with clinical or MRI features, and the authors stated that larger cohorts are needed.

cDNA synthesis used template-switch 5'RACE with a primer carrying a 10-nucleotide random unique molecular identifier tagging each TCR transcript. Over 160 million TCR-beta sequences, covering 15-18 subjects, were produced in each sequencing run. The RNeasy kit was used for extraction of total RNA. Using the KAPA Real-time Library Amplification kit, TCR-beta VDJ regions were amplified with primers for the TCR constant region and the 5'RACE anchor. Sample indexes and Illumina adaptors were added in a first PCR, after which library yield was increased in a second PCR. After purification with Ampure beads, the TCR product of roughly 650 bp was size-selected on a 2% E-gel SizeSelection system. Before pooling, libraries had their quality checked on a Bioanalyzer, their concentration measured with Qubit, and their quantity determined with the Kapa Library Quantification kit. Paired-end 2 x 150 bp sequencing of the libraries was performed on an Illumina HiSeq 2500. To increase sequence diversity, about 25-31% phiX was spiked into each library pool. As for the original processing: Quality-filtered reads were processed with the UMI-based MiGEC pipeline, which removed over 75% of raw TCR sequences during error correction. VDJ genes were aligned to IMGT germline references, and clonotypes were defined by unique CDR3 amino acid sequence plus V-J genes. Clonal expansion, Shannon diversity, and CDR3 relatedness (CalcPairwiseDistances, ClusterSamples) were evaluated with VDJtools, and phylogenetic trees were built with CLCbio workbench. Expanded clones were defined as having at least 8 unique UMIs, based on coefficient-of-variation modelling across technical triplicates. The raw public data were reprocessed by TCRdb itself: fastp quality trimming at Q25, MiXCR clonotype calling, in-frame beta chains only. Identical CDR3 proteins give one entry, which carries the most common genes and DNA. For this entry, the V and J calls and clone size follow TCRdb and not the study's own pipeline. The sample table lists roughly 90,000 distinct CDR3 sequences, approximately 4% of them with a count of one. 2.5% to 3% of the sample belongs to the ten largest clones.

Libraries from unsorted PBMCs were made from 2 million PBMCs kept in RNAlater at -80 degrees C until RNA extraction. The multiple sclerosis patients were enrolled in a US clinical protocol that evaluated disease progression with magnetic resonance imaging. Peripheral blood underwent Ficoll-Hypaque density gradient centrifugation to isolate PBMCs, which were then cryopreserved in liquid nitrogen. Inclusive of the bounding cysteine and phenylalanine, the CDR3 is 16 residues long. Kept here is only the CDR3 DNA, which spans 48 bases and is read in frame from base 1. Trimming at the junction amounts to 2 bases on V and 0 bases on J, and the germline ends lie 11 bases apart. Reading the germline V gene gives CDR1 MNHEY and CDR2 SVGAGI.

The clonotype was recovered from a woman between 50 and 59 years old with multiple sclerosis. This receptor chain uses TRBV6-5 and TRBJ1-3, and perhaps TRBD1 as D gene, on 5 matching bases. The sequenced sample was PBMCs. CDR3 region: CASSYARESSGNTIYF. DNA sequence: TGTGCCAGCAGTTACGCCAGGGAGAGCTCTGGAAACACCATATATTTT.